One and the same sample provided the 10 T cell receptor beta chains below, sequenced in a study of blood T cells in healthy people across ages. A second PCR, run for roughly 7 to 12 cycles, used a sample-barcoded 5' primer plus a J-beta primer mix. TCRdb reprocessed the 5' RACE reads via MiXCR and lists one record per CDR3 protein. The sample includes about 1.5 million distinct CDR3 sequences, 40% to 45% of them seen just once. Specimen: blood. Receptors were obtained from a woman under 30 in good health.

The CDR3 DNA reads as TGTGCCAGCAGCCCCCTGGTGCGGGGGTCTTCCAAGGAGCAGTTCTTC. Translation: CASSPLVRGSSKEQFF. The chain links TRBV7-2 to TRBJ2-1; 7 bases map to TRBD2. Looked up from germline, CDR1 is SGHTA and CDR2 is FQGNSA. The CDR3 covers 16 residues. V lost 5 bases and J lost 10; bases outside the gene matches: 17.

This clonotype was seen a few times. The chain recombines TRBV18 with TRBJ2-1; D ambiguous. The germline V gene encodes CDR1 KGHSH and CDR2 LQKENI. The CDR3 totals 11 residues. V lost 1 base to trimming and J lost 10 bases, with 5 bases between them. The CDR3 DNA sequence: TGTGCCAGCTCACCACTCTCCGAGCAGTTCTTC. As protein: CASSPLSEQFF.

A few counts support this clonotype. J is TRBJ1-6 and V is TRBV7-9; possibly TRBD1 for D (6 bases). The V end was cut by 3 bases, the J end by 6 bases, with 9 bases between. Per germline, CDR1 SEHNR and CDR2 FQNEAQ (reference sequence). This CDR3 comprises 14 residues. The chain's CDR3 is CASSFTGSNSPLHF. The DNA for the CDR3 is TGTGCCAGCAGCTTTACAGGGAGTAATTCACCCCTCCACTTT.

The gene calls are TRBV20-1 and TRBJ1-1; no reliable D call. With 4 bases removed from V and 1 base from J, the gap between germline ends came to 4 bases. Germline lookup yields CDR1 DFQATT and CDR2 SNEGSKA (reference sequence). The CDR3 contains 11 residues. CDR3 region: CSAKENTEAFF. CDR3 nucleotide sequence: TGCAGTGCTAAAGAGAACACTGAAGCTTTCTTT.

The chain combines TRBV7-2 with TRBJ2-3; D may be TRBD1 or TRBD2 (5 bases each). V was cut by 5 bases and J by 14 bases, with 20 bases left in between. There are 13 residues in the CDR3. From germline, CDR1 is SGHTA and CDR2 FQGNSA. DNA of the CDR3: TGTGCCAGCAGCCATAAGGGACCGGTCCCACCGTATTTT. Its translation is CASSHKGPVPPYF.

This chain uses TRBV4-3 with TRBJ2-5; TRBD2 is a possible D gene (6 bases). Matching the DNA end better, TRBJ2-7 makes the J call doubtful. The CDR3 loop spans 15 amino acids. CDR1 and CDR2 (germline): LGHNA, YSLEER. CDR3 sequence (DNA): TGCGCCAGCAGCCGGGGCGCGGGGCTTGTTTACGAGCAGTACTTC. Protein product: CASSRGAGLVYEQYF.

This chain uses TRBV24-1 with TRBJ2-2; TRBD2 is a possible D gene (6 bases). In germline, CDR1 is KGHDR, CDR2 SFDVKD. Trimming cost V 3 bases and J 6 bases, with 19 bases left between them. CDR3 length equals 17 residues. The CDR3 here is CATSDHRQTGVPGELFF. In nucleotides, the CDR3 is TGTGCCACCAGTGATCATAGACAGACGGGGGTGCCCGGGGAGCTGTTTTTT.

For this clonotype: An end of the junction does not agree with germline; a read error may underlie this. The chain carries TRBV7-3 and TRBJ2-6; tentatively, D is TRBD1 (6 bases). Germline CDR1 is SGHTA and CDR2 is FQGTGA. The CDR3 is 15 amino acids. The chain's CDR3 is CANSLQGSGANVLTF. The CDR3 coding sequence is TGTGCCAACAGCTTACAGGGCTCTGGGGCCAACGTCCTGACTTTC.

This clonotype was found once. The genes are TRBV29-1 and TRBJ1-2; weak D call: TRBD1 (6 bases). In germline, CDR1 is SQVTM, CDR2 ANQGSEA. V lost 6 bases to trimming and J lost 3 bases, with 17 bases between them. This CDR3 is built from 14 residues. In DNA form, the CDR3 reads TGCAGCGTCGCATCAGTACAGGGTGACTATGGCTACACCTTC. Its protein is CSVASVQGDYGYTF.

The chain's CDR3 is CASSSLWTGHRSQYF. The CDR3 DNA is TGTGCCAGCAGCTCCCTCTGGACAGGCCATCGTTCCCAGTACTTC. The V call is TRBV13, the J call TRBJ2-5; 7 bases agree with TRBD1. CDR3 length: 15 amino acids. CDR1 PRHDT and CDR2 FYEKMQ come from the germline V gene (reference sequence). V was pared by 4 bases and J by 9 bases, with 14 bases of the junction left unmatched. Full variable domain (outside the CDR3, taken from reference TRBV13 and TRBJ2-5): AAGVIQSPRHLIKEKRETATLKCYPIPRHDTVYWYQQGPGQDPQFLISFYEKMQSDKGSIPDRFSAQQFSDYHSELNMSSLELGDSALYFCASSSLWTGHRSQYFGPGTRLLVL.